The clone carrying this TCR beta chain was detected only a few times. This record comes from a study of blood T cell repertoires in COVID-19. Study-level background: Acute and convalescent COVID-19 specimens originated in the United States, Italy and Spain. T cells, B-cell-depleted T cells, or PBMCs provided the cDNA or gDNA that served as material.

Germline CDR1 is SNHLY and CDR2 is FYNNEI. The V end lost 7 bases, the J end lost 9 bases, and 12 bases lay between the germline ends. The CDR3 is made up of 12 amino acids. In the original processing: Amplifying reference gene primers gave estimates of nucleated cell counts. Clones were sequenced by immunoSEQ multiplex PCR, and TCRdb holds only the in-frame ones, with some missing. V, J and clone size derive from that table, while D and trimming were established from the DNA sequence. The table includes around 110,000 clones, around nine tenths detected once. The chain has TRBV2 and TRBJ1-4; D may be TRBD1 (5 bases). The material sequenced was peripheral blood. The receptor was isolated from a middle-aged man with acute or convalescent COVID-19. CDR3 sequence: CASTKGQKKLFF. The CDR3 region has the DNA TGTGCCAGCACCAAGGGGCAGAAAAAACTGTTTTTT.